This TCR beta chain derives from a study of spatial heterogeneity in lung cancer. About the research overall: Each time, sequencing found more beta-chain sequences than alpha-chain sequences. Findings and caveats of the study: Compared with follow-up, resection was when ubiquitous expanded tumor TCRs appeared in blood more.

Individual TCR cDNA molecules each bore their own unique molecular identifier. TCRdb itself ran the 5' RACE reads through MiXCR, one entry per CDR3 protein. The sample has approximately 52,000 distinct CDR3 sequences; 5.3% are singletons. This clonotype showed up many times. Its target is unknown. Described time point: sample taken at primary tumor resection. Unsorted whole RNA from tumor, nontumor lung or frozen PBMC underwent sequencing. Samples came from 60 to 75 TRACERx patients with untreated early-stage lung cancer. With 3 bases clipped from V and 0 bases from J, the junction kept 11 bases outside the gene matches. The CDR3 is 17 residues long. Germline lookup yields CDR1 SGHRS and CDR2 YFSETQ.

This receptor was identified in a male donor with early-stage non-small cell lung cancer. Sequenced material: PBMCs, taken at surgery. The gene calls are TRBV5-1 and TRBJ1-1; 7 nucleotides match TRBD1. This chain's CDR3 is CASSSPGQNIMNTEAFF. In DNA form, the CDR3 reads TGCGCCAGCAGCTCCCCGGGACAGAATATTATGAACACTGAAGCTTTCTTT.